The 13 T cell receptor beta chains below were found in one sample sequenced in a study of OX40 agonist ivuxolimab in advanced cancers. Library method: the immunoSEQ multiplex PCR assay. Held by TCRdb, this immuneACCESS table contains in-frame sequences only and omits some clones. Under half of the omission traces to an unresolved V gene where checked; the cause of the rest is unknown. This sample lists roughly 80,000 clones; 65% to 90% were detected once. Around 2% of the sample is held by the ten biggest clonotypes. Sequenced material: CD4+ or CD8+ T cells sorted from blood, taken in a trial of the OX40 agonist ivuxolimab. These receptors originate from an adult with an advanced solid tumor such as melanoma, head and neck, liver or kidney cancer.

In its sample, this clone was seen once. The rearrangement links TRBV5-1 to TRBJ2-3; D ambiguous. CDR3 size: 15 residues. Trimming left V 0 bases short and J 5 bases short, with 13 bases between. Germline V lookup: CDR1 SGHRS, CDR2 YFSETQ. Here the CDR3 reads CASSLVGTLEDTQYF. In DNA, the CDR3 is TGCGCCAGCAGCTTGGTTGGAACCCTGGAAGATACGCAGTATTTT.

The rearrangement links TRBV9 to TRBJ1-2, with no clear D. The CDR3 loop spans 12 amino acids. Between the trimmed V and J ends, which lost 3 bases and 8 bases, there was a span of 11 bases. From germline, CDR1 is SGDLS and CDR2 YYNGEE. CDR3 region: CASSAQEWGYTF. In DNA form, the CDR3 reads TGTGCCAGCAGCGCCCAAGAGTGGGGCTACACCTTC.

J is TRBJ1-6 and V is TRBV28; D not certain. Trimming cost V 3 bases and J 5 bases, with 8 bases left between them. Looked up from germline, CDR1 is MDHEN and CDR2 is SYDVKM. The CDR3 extends over 14 amino acids. The CDR3 DNA reads as TGTGCCAGCAGTTTCGTCGGGGATAATTCACCCCTCCACTTT. Translated, it gives CASSFVGDNSPLHF.

The sample holds a few counts of this clone. This rearrangement joins TRBV9 to TRBJ1-1, with D maybe TRBD1 (6 bases). V gave up 7 bases and J gave up 9 bases, with 13 bases separating them. Germline V lookup: CDR1 SGDLS, CDR2 YYNGEE. The CDR3 extends over 11 amino acids. CDR3 nucleotide sequence: TGTGCCAGCGCGACAGGTGATCAAGCTTTCTTT. It translates to CASATGDQAFF.

The chain couples TRBV23-1 to TRBJ2-1, with D perhaps given as TRBD1 or TRBD2 (5 bases each). TRBV23-1 qualifies as an ORF whose function is uncertain. The CDR3 has 13 amino acids. Trimming removed 4 bases at V and 7 bases at J, with 11 bases between. CDR3 sequence (DNA): TGCGCCAGCAGTCGAGGGGAAGGGAATGAGCAGTTCTTC. Residues: CASSRGEGNEQFF.

J is TRBJ1-1 and V is TRBV10-1; D unresolved. This CDR3 spans 13 amino acids. Trimming left V 6 bases short and J 2 bases short, with 10 bases between. Germline CDR1 is WNHNN and CDR2 is SYGVQD (reference sequence). This chain's CDR3 is CASRKTANTEAFF. The CDR3 DNA reads as TGCGCCAGCAGGAAAACAGCTAACACTGAAGCTTTCTTT.

The chain couples TRBV7-8 to TRBJ1-6; 8 bases map to TRBD1. Germline V lookup: CDR1 SGHVS, CDR2 FQNEAQ. This CDR3 is built from 16 residues. V lost 0 bases to trimming and J lost 9 bases; unmatched junction nucleotides: 7. The CDR3 loop reads CASSLALATGASPLHF. CDR3 nucleotide sequence: TGTGCCAGCAGCTTAGCATTGGCGACAGGGGCTTCACCCCTCCACTTT.

CDR3 nucleotides: TGTGCCAGCAGCTTAGTGAGGGGCCCGGGGACTCAGCCCCAGCATTTT. Protein: CASSLVRGPGTQPQHF. The chain couples TRBV7-9 to TRBJ1-5, with D tentatively TRBD1 (5 bases). Germline V gene lookup returns CDR1 SEHNR and CDR2 FQNEAQ (reference sequence). The ends were cut back, 1 base at V and 6 bases at J, with 16 bases in the middle. There are 16 residues in the CDR3.

Worth noting for this clone: One end of the junction is discordant with germline, which a read error may explain. This rearrangement joins TRBV5-3 to TRBJ2-7; D is undetermined. TRBV5-3 is reported as an ORF; its role is uncertain. This CDR3 region has 11 residues. CDR3 protein: CASSLNGEQYF. DNA for the CDR3: TGTGCCAGCAGCTTAAATGGCGAGCAGTACTTC.

The chain carries TRBV6-6 and TRBJ1-2; TRBD1 agrees at 9 bases. The CDR3 totals 16 residues. The germline gives CDR1 MNHNY, CDR2 SVGAGI (reference sequence). The V and J ends lost 4 bases and 2 bases, in that order; junction bases with no gene match: 8. CDR3 region: CASSSGTGTLNYGYTF. CDR3 coding DNA: TGTGCCAGCAGTTCCGGGACAGGGACTTTAAACTATGGCTACACCTTC.

This clone has more than one count but fewer than ten. J is TRBJ2-2 and V is TRBV7-9, with TRBD1 as a possible D gene (6 bases). Trimming shortened V by 4 bases and J by 4 bases, and 16 bases separated the two germline ends. The V gene's germline CDR1 is SEHNR and CDR2 FQNEAQ (reference sequence). The CDR3 contains 16 residues. For the CDR3, the DNA is TGTGCCAGCAGCTCCGGACAGAGGGGTTTCACCGGGGAGCTGTTTTTT. The encoded protein is CASSSGQRGFTGELFF.

The J gene is TRBJ1-5, the V gene TRBV19, with D unclear. Trimming took 7 bases from V and 0 from J, leaving 16 bases between them. Germline V CDR1 and CDR2: LNHDA, SQIVND (reference sequence). The CDR3 loop spans 16 amino acids. The DNA of the CDR3 is TGTGCCAGTACTGCCGGTTTTGTTTATAGCAATCAGCCCCAGCATTTT. It is translated as CASTAGFVYSNQPQHF. The entire variable domain, with the rest obtained from reference TRBV19 and TRBJ1-5, is as follows: DGGITQSPKYLFRKEGQNVTLSCEQNLNHDAMYWYRQDPGQGLRLIYYSQIVNDFQKGDIAEGYSVSREKKESFPLTVTSAQKNPTAFYLCASTAGFVYSNQPQHFGDGTRLSIL.

The chain links TRBV2 to TRBJ1-2, with D hard to call. This CDR3 has 13 residues. V lost 2 bases and J lost 5, with 9 bases in between. Germline lookup yields CDR1 SNHLY and CDR2 FYNNEI. The CDR3 bases are TGTGCCAGCAGTGAATACAGCGCTTATGGCTACACCTTC. It codes for CASSEYSAYGYTF.